What follows is one T cell receptor (beta chain) and its context. The table lists this clonotype with a few counts. This clone's antigen is unknown. The record has no base qualities; no much larger clone is one base away. The V and J ends are trimmed by 4 bases and 5 bases, leaving 15 bases between them. The germline V gene sets CDR1 to SGHRS and CDR2 to YFSETQ. The CDR3 runs 15 amino acids, cysteine and phenylalanine included. Only the CDR3 DNA is retained, 45 bases long and in frame from the first base. The library was produced with RT-PCR. Sequencing relied on an Illumina HiSeq 2500. In-frame beta chains were kept once TCRdb had trimmed the public reads at Q25 with fastp and called clones with MiXCR. Rows with one shared CDR3 protein collapse into an entry with the most common genes and DNA. A total of 500,000 to 600,000 distinct CDR3 sequences appear in this sample, 13% of them only once. Around 12% of the sample belongs to the ten largest clones.

This sample is part of a study of response to subunit inactivated influenza vaccine (dated by TCRdb to the late 2010s). Describing the broader study: The study used deep quantitative T cell receptor repertoire profiling to track responses to a trivalent subunit inactivated influenza vaccine. Overall study outcomes, separate from this receptor: The authors proposed that each seasonal influenza vaccination may bring in only a limited number of new T cells.

The sample's time point label, decoded: around 45 days after influenza vaccine administration. The receptor comes from a man aged 50-59 years who received an inactivated influenza vaccine. Donor details come from another sample of the same person, matched by shared clones. This receptor chain uses TRBV5-1 and TRBJ1-4, and possibly TRBD1, on 5 matching bases. The input for sequencing was PBMCs from blood, taken 45 days after vaccination. This receptor carries the CDR3 CASSRAGRGNEKLFF. The nucleotide sequence reads TGCGCCAGCAGCCGCGCAGGGCGGGGAAATGAAAAACTGTTTTTT.